This T cell receptor beta chain originates from a study of post-analysis software for immune sequencing data. Study details: Relapsing-remitting, secondary progressive and progressive-relapsing forms made up the multiple sclerosis disease courses. Study findings and constraints: Among multiple sclerosis patients, normalized Chao1 diversity was significantly below that of controls. F measure clustering grouped samples strongly by preparation batch.

The TCR beta cDNA libraries contained unique molecular identifiers. Once about 0.95 to 10 million T cells were used, about 510,000 cDNA molecules resulted. TCRdb passed the PCR reads through MiXCR, listing each CDR3 protein once. This sample has 550,000 to 700,000 distinct CDR3 sequences, with roughly 46% found just once. This clonotype was observed a few times. Its antigen is undetermined. Sequencing used blood. The receptor's source is a girl aged 10 to 17 with multiple sclerosis.

In nucleotides, the CDR3 is TGTGCCAGCAGCCCACTAGCGGGGGAATATCGGAATACGCAGTATTTT. It is translated as CASSPLAGEYRNTQYF. The chain combines TRBV27 with TRBJ2-3; 11 bases align to TRBD2. J gave up 7 bases and V 6 bases, and 12 bases lay outside the gene matches. This CDR3 spans 16 amino acids. Germline V gene data show CDR1 as MNHEY and CDR2 as SMNVEV (reference sequence).